This T cell receptor (beta chain) was recorded in a study of spatial heterogeneity in lung cancer. Study results and caveats: The numbers of ubiquitous and regional expanded TCRs correlated with ubiquitous and regional nonsynonymous mutations, respectively. Intratumoral expanded alpha and beta TCR counts were found to track tumor mutation counts.

The V gene lost 6 bases and the J gene lost 9 bases, with 9 bases spanning the gap. The CDR3 runs to 11 residues. Time point here: sample taken at primary tumor resection. One entry per CDR3 protein, called by TCRdb with MiXCR from the 5' RACE reads. Of 6,800 or so distinct CDR3 sequences in the sample, about 7% were seen once. This clonotype was counted at least ten times. Its cognate antigen is unknown. The chain couples TRBV12-3 or TRBV12-4 to TRBJ2-1; a possible D gene is TRBD2 (6 bases). The TCR comes from a male donor with early-stage non-small cell lung cancer. The starting material was lung tumor tissue, obtained at surgery. The CDR3 DNA reads as TGTGCCAGCAGCCGGGAGAGTGAGCAGTTCTTC. It specifies CASSRESEQFF.